Presented here are 20 T cell receptor beta chains from one specimen sequenced in a study of OX40 agonist ivuxolimab in advanced cancers. Here immunoSEQ multiplex PCR was the method, and the copy in TCRdb shows in-frame clones only, minus some. Found here are around 25,000 clones, around 84% of them singletons; the top ten hold roughly 27%. The sequenced sample was CD4+ or CD8+ T cells sorted from blood, obtained in a trial of the OX40 agonist ivuxolimab. These TCRs come from an adult with an advanced solid tumor such as melanoma, head and neck, liver or kidney cancer.

The rearrangement joins TRBV6-6 to TRBJ2-5; possible D gene TRBD2, 6 bases. The CDR3 runs 13 residues. Trimming pared 6 bases from V and 2 bases from J, leaving 10 bases between. Per germline, CDR1 MNHNY and CDR2 SVGAGI (reference sequence). CDR3 in DNA: TGTGCCAGCAGCGTAGCGGATCAAGAGACCCAGTACTTC. Protein product: CASSVADQETQYF.

The table lists this clone with a few counts. The rearrangement uses TRBV5-1 and TRBJ2-3; possibly TRBD2 for D (6 bases). CDR1 is SGHRS, CDR2 YFSETQ, per germline. Trimming pared 4 bases from V and 3 bases from J, leaving 18 bases between. There are 16 residues in the CDR3. The CDR3 sequence: CASSTYGAGMTDTQYF. As DNA, the CDR3 is TGCGCCAGCAGCACCTACGGGGCGGGAATGACAGATACGCAGTATTTT.

V usage is TRBV15 and J usage is TRBJ2-5; 7 bases align to TRBD1. The tail of the sequence fits TRBJ2-7 better, so the J call may be wrong. The germline V gene encodes CDR1 LNHNV and CDR2 YYDKDF (reference sequence). This CDR3 has 14 amino acids. The CDR3 nucleotides read TGTGCCACCAGCCAGTACAGGGGATCCTACGAGCAGTACTTC. Protein sequence: CATSQYRGSYEQYF.

The chain has TRBV7-9 and TRBJ1-2; 8 bases agree with TRBD1. J gave up 7 bases and V 4 bases, and 2 bases lay outside the gene matches. Per germline, CDR1 SEHNR and CDR2 FQNEAQ (reference sequence). The CDR3 spans 12 residues. In DNA form, the CDR3 reads TGTGCCAGCAGCTCGACAGGGGCTGGCTACACCTTC. It specifies CASSSTGAGYTF.

The V call is TRBV6-1, the J call TRBJ2-5, with 8 bases lining up with TRBD1. The V gene's germline CDR1 is MNHNS and CDR2 SASEGT. The J segment lost 4 bases and the V segment lost 4 bases, leaving 14 bases of the junction unmatched. CDR3 size: 17 residues. CDR3 sequence: CASSVRQGTGRVETQYF. CDR3 bases: TGTGCCAGCAGTGTGAGACAGGGGACCGGTCGGGTAGAGACCCAGTACTTC.

The table lists this clone with a few counts. The V and J genes are TRBV9 and TRBJ2-3; TRBD2 might be the D (5 bases). CDR3 length: 15 amino acids. CDR1 and CDR2 (germline): SGDLS, YYNGEE. Between the trimmed V and J ends, which lost 6 bases and 0 bases, there was a span of 14 bases. The CDR3 DNA sequence: TGTGCCAGCACCCGGATCAGCGGCAGCACAGATACGCAGTATTTT. Translated, it gives CASTRISGSTDTQYF.

The chain recombines TRBV28 with TRBJ1-1; tentatively, D is TRBD1 (5 bases). V was trimmed by 5 bases and J by 4 bases, leaving 17 bases between them. This CDR3 is 15 amino acids long. From germline, CDR1 is MDHEN and CDR2 SYDVKM. The chain's CDR3 is CASSLTSGDGTEAFF. CDR3 bases: TGTGCCAGCAGTCTCACAAGTGGGGACGGCACTGAAGCTTTCTTT.

J is TRBJ2-1 and V is TRBV27; 9 positions match TRBD1. The germline CDR1 and CDR2 sequences are MNHEY and SMNVEV (reference sequence). The V and J ends lost 7 bases and 3 bases, in that order; junction bases with no gene match: 7. This CDR3 region has 15 residues. The CDR3 spells CASTIQGAGYNEQFF. CDR3 sequence (DNA): TGTGCCAGCACCATACAGGGGGCTGGCTACAATGAGCAGTTCTTC.

V usage is TRBV6-1 and J usage is TRBJ1-6; D is undetermined. The CDR3 length is 14 residues. CDR1 is MNHNS, CDR2 SASEGT, per germline. V shed 4 bases and J shed 6 bases, with 10 bases lying between them. The CDR3 is CASSVNPPNSPLHF. Written as DNA, the CDR3 is TGTGCCAGCAGTGTCAATCCACCTAATTCACCCCTCCACTTT.

There are a few counts of this clone. This sequence joins TRBV23-1 and TRBJ2-3; 9 bases map to TRBD2. TRBV23-1 falls under the ORF class, with uncertain function. The CDR3 has 21 residues. Trimming took 0 bases from V and 2 from J; bases not matched to a gene: 18. The CDR3, as DNA: TGCGCCAGCAGTCAATCCGCGTCGGTAGCGGGAGCCCCGTGGACCACAGATACGCAGTATTTT. Its translation is CASSQSASVAGAPWTTDTQYF.

This chain uses TRBV9 with TRBJ1-2; D is uncertain. Per the germline V gene, CDR1 is SGDLS and CDR2 is YYNGEE. Trimming stripped 4 bases from V and 3 bases from J, with 13 bases between. The CDR3 spans 14 residues. CDR3 nucleotides: TGTGCCAGCAGCCCCGGGTCTATGGACTATGGCTACACCTTC. This translates into CASSPGSMDYGYTF.

The rearrangement uses TRBV5-6 and TRBJ2-3; 7 bases fit TRBD2. In germline, CDR1 is SGHDT, CDR2 YYEEEE. This CDR3 has 15 residues. After removal of 4 bases from V and 4 bases from J, the junction contained 9 bases not matched to a gene. CDR3 sequence reads: CASSPGGGWADTQYF. The CDR3 DNA is TGTGCCAGCAGCCCCGGCGGGGGTTGGGCAGATACGCAGTATTTT.

The chain joins TRBV7-9 to TRBJ1-2; D may be TRBD1 (6 bases). CDR3 length equals 12 residues. In germline, CDR1 is SEHNR, CDR2 FQNEAQ (reference sequence). Deletions cut 5 bases from V and 8 bases from J, with 12 bases between. The DNA of the CDR3 is TGTGCCAGCAGCCAGGGGTTGGTCGGCTACACCTTC. It specifies CASSQGLVGYTF.

J is TRBJ1-2 and V is TRBV9; 7 bases fit TRBD1. The CDR3 is 14 amino acids. Germline V CDR1 and CDR2: SGDLS, YYNGEE. J lost 0 bases, V lost 3 bases, and 2 bases had no gene match. CDR3 protein: CASSGDSSNYGYTF. The CDR3, as DNA: TGTGCCAGCAGCGGGGACAGCTCTAACTATGGCTACACCTTC.

Only one count was recorded for this clone. V is TRBV13 and J is TRBJ2-7, with 9 bases matching TRBD2. The trim removed 4 bases at V and 3 bases at J, leaving 10 bases unmatched. CDR1 and CDR2 (germline): PRHDT, FYEKMQ (reference sequence). CDR3 length: 16 amino acids. DNA of the CDR3: TGTGCCAGCAGCTCAACGAGCGGGAGGTCCCGCTACGAGCAGTACTTC. Its translation: CASSSTSGRSRYEQYF.

This rearrangement joins TRBV6-5 to TRBJ2-5, with D uncertain. The CDR3 loop spans 13 amino acids. The germline V gene encodes CDR1 MNHEY and CDR2 SVGAGI. Trimming removed 6 bases from V and 1 base from J, with 9 bases in between. The CDR3 is CASSSGFQETQYF. DNA for the CDR3: TGTGCCAGCAGCTCGGGCTTCCAAGAGACCCAGTACTTC.

This clone was found a few times. The gene calls are TRBV7-9 and TRBJ2-1, with D unclear. There are 16 residues in the CDR3. Trimming pared 4 bases from V and 4 bases from J, leaving 17 bases between. CDR1 SEHNR and CDR2 FQNEAQ come from the germline V gene (reference sequence). The DNA of the CDR3 is TGTGCCAGCAGCTCATTAAGTACTGGCCCATACAATGAGCAGTTCTTC. Translated: CASSSLSTGPYNEQFF.

The chain is built from TRBV28 and TRBJ2-1; D gene unclear. In germline, CDR1 is MDHEN, CDR2 SYDVKM. Deletions cut 5 bases from V and 6 bases from J, with 2 bases between. There are 10 residues in the CDR3. CDR3 amino acids: CASSTNEQFF. DNA of the CDR3: TGTGCCAGCAGTACCAATGAGCAGTTCTTC.

The chain joins TRBV6-5 to TRBJ1-1; TRBD1 is a possible D gene (6 bases). CDR1 is MNHEY and CDR2 is SVGAGI in the germline V gene. This CDR3 is built from 14 residues. Trimming shortened V by 7 bases and J by 3 bases, and 15 bases separated the two germline ends. Here the CDR3 reads CASTGEGEYTEAFF. The CDR3 DNA reads as TGTGCCAGCACCGGAGAGGGGGAGTACACTGAAGCTTTCTTT.

Details on this clone: Being one base from a much bigger clone, this may be a read error. This chain links TRBV28 with TRBJ2-7; D unresolved. V was trimmed by 5 bases and J by 4 bases, leaving 6 bases between them. Germline V gene lookup returns CDR1 MDHEN and CDR2 SYDVKM. The CDR3 sequence is 11 residues long. CDR3 DNA sequence: TGTGCCAGCAGTCCATGGTACGAGCAGTACTTC. Translation gives CASSPWYEQYF.